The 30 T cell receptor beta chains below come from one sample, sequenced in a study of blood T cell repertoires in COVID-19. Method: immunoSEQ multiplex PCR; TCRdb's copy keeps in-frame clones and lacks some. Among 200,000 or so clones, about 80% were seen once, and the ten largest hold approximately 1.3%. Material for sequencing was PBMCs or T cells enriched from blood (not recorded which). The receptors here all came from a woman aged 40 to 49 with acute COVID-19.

The CDR3 spells CASSPTSGGGTDTQYF. The CDR3 DNA is TGTGCCAGCAGTCCGACTAGCGGGGGTGGCACAGATACGCAGTATTTT. The chain links TRBV2 to TRBJ2-3, with 12 bases lining up with TRBD2. From germline, CDR1 is SNHLY and CDR2 FYNNEI. CDR3 length: 16 amino acids. With 5 bases clipped from V and 1 base from J, the junction kept 4 bases outside the gene matches.

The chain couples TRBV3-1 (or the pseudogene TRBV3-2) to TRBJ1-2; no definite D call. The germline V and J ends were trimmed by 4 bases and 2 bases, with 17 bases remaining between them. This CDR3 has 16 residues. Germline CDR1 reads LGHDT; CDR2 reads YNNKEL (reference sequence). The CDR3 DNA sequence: TGTGCCAGCAGCCTCATGGACGGACTACGAAACTATGGCTACACCTTC. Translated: CASSLMDGLRNYGYTF.

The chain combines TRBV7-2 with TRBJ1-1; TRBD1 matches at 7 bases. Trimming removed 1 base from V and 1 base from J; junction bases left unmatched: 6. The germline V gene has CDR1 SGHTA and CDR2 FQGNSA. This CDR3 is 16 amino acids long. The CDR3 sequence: CASSLVTGWGNTEAFF. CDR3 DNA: TGTGCCAGCAGCTTAGTGACAGGGTGGGGGAACACTGAAGCTTTCTTT.

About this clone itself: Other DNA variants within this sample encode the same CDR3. This chain's CDR3 is CAWSPGQNSPLHF. DNA of the CDR3: TGTGCCTGGAGCCCTGGACAGAATTCACCCCTCCACTTT. The gene calls are TRBV30 and TRBJ1-6; D is possibly TRBD1 (6 bases). Trimming pared 3 bases from V and 7 bases from J, leaving 10 bases between. CDR1 is GTSNPN, CDR2 SVGIG, per germline (reference sequence). The CDR3 is 13 residues long.

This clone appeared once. CDR3 nucleotides: TGTGCCAGCAGCTTGGTAGGGTCAGGGCACCGTGAGCAGTTCTTC. Translating it yields CASSLVGSGHREQFF. The chain has TRBV5-6 and TRBJ2-1; D is perhaps TRBD1 (5 bases). Deletions cut 0 bases from V and 9 bases from J, with 16 bases between. Germline V gene data show CDR1 as SGHDT and CDR2 as YYEEEE. This CDR3 region has 15 residues.

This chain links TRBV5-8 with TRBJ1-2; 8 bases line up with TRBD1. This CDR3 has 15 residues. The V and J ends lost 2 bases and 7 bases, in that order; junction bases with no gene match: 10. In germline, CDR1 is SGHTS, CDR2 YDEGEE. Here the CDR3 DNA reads TGTGCCAGCAGCTTTTCCGCAGGGGGCTTCGGTGGCTACACCTTC. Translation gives CASSFSAGGFGGYTF. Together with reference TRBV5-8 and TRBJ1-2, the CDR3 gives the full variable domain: EAGVTQSPTHLIKTRGQQATLRCSPISGHTSVYWYQQALGLGLQFLLWYDEGEERNRGNFPPRFSGRQFPNYSSELNVNALELEDSALYLCASSFSAGGFGGYTFGSGTRLTVV.

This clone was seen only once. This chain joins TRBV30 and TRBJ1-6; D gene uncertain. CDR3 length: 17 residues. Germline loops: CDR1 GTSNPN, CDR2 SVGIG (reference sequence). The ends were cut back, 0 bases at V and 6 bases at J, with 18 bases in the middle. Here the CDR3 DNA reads TGTGCCTGGAGTGTACTAGTGGGTACGGGGTTTAATTCACCCCTCCACTTT. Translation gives CAWSVLVGTGFNSPLHF.

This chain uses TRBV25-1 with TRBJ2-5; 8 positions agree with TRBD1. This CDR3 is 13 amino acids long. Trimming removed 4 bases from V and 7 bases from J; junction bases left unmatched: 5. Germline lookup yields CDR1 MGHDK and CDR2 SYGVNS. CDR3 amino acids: CASSVAGGPTQYF. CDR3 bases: TGTGCCAGCAGTGTCGCAGGGGGCCCGACCCAGTACTTC.

CDR3: CATSTGTSTDTQYF. CDR3 nucleotides: TGTGCCACCTCAACTGGGACTAGCACAGATACGCAGTATTTT. The chain couples TRBV24-1 to TRBJ2-3, with a tentative D call TRBD2 (6 bases). The CDR3 spans 14 residues. The V end was cut by 9 bases, the J end by 0 bases, with 12 bases between. Germline CDR1 KGHDR, CDR2 SFDVKD.

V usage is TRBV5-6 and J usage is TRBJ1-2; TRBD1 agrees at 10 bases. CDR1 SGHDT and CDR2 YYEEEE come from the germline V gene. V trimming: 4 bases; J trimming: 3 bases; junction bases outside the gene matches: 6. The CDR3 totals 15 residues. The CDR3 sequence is CASSTEGQGYYGYTF. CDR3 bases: TGTGCCAGCAGCACCGAGGGACAGGGGTACTATGGCTACACCTTC.

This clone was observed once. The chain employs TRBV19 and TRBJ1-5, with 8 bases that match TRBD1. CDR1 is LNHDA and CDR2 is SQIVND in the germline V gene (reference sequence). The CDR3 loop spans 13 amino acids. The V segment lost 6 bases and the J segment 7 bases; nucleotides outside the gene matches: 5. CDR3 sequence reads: CASSDRGGQPQHF. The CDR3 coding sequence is TGTGCCAGTAGCGACAGGGGTGGACAGCCCCAGCATTTT.

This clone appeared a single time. CDR3 region: CASRPTGGRDSPLHF. In nucleotides, the CDR3 is TGTGCCAGCAGGCCGACAGGGGGTCGCGATTCACCCCTCCACTTT. V gene TRBV2 combines with J gene TRBJ1-6; 9 bases line up with TRBD1. With 6 bases clipped from V and 8 bases from J, the junction kept 8 bases outside the gene matches. The germline V gene encodes CDR1 SNHLY and CDR2 FYNNEI. The CDR3 is 15 amino acids.

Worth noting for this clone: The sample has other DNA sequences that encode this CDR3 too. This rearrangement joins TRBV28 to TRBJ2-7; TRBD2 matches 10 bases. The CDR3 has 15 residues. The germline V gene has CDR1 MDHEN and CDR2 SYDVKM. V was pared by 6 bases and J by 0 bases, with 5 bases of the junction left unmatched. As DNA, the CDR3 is TGTGCCAGCAGCCTAGCGGGAGCTAGCTCCTACGAGCAGTACTTC. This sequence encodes CASSLAGASSYEQYF.

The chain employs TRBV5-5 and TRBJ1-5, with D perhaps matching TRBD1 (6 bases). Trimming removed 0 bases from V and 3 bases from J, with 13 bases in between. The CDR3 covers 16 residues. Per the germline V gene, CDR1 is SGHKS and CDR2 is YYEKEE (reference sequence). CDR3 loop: CASSLVAQGFNQPQHF. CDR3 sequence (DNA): TGTGCCAGCAGCTTGGTAGCTCAGGGGTTCAATCAGCCCCAGCATTTT.

DNA for the CDR3: TGTGCCAGCAGTACTCCAGAGACAGTCTACTATGGCTACACCTTC. It translates to CASSTPETVYYGYTF. The chain has TRBV28 and TRBJ1-2; D possibly corresponds to TRBD1 (5 bases). CDR3 length equals 15 residues. V lost 5 bases and J lost 3, with 16 bases in between. CDR1 is MDHEN, CDR2 SYDVKM, per germline.

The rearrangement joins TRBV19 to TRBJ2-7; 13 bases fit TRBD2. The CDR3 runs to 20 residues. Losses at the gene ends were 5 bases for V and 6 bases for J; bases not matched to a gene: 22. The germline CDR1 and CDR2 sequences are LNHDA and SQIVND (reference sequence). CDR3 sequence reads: CASSPPLGTSGNPRSREQYF. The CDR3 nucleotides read TGTGCCAGTAGTCCCCCCTTGGGGACTAGCGGGAACCCCCGGTCGCGCGAGCAGTACTTC.

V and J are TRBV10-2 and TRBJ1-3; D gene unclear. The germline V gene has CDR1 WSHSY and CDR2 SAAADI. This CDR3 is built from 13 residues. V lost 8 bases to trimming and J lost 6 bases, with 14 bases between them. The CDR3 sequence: CASGQDRENTIYF. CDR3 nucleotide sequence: TGCGCCAGCGGGCAGGATCGCGAAAACACCATATATTTT.

The CDR3 reads CASTLRGSNYGYTF. The CDR3 DNA reads TGTGCCAGCACCCTGCGGGGGTCTAACTATGGCTACACCTTC. The chain couples TRBV7-9 to TRBJ1-2, with D possibly TRBD1 on 5 matching bases. This CDR3 is 14 amino acids long. Per the germline V gene, CDR1 is SEHNR and CDR2 is FQNEAQ (reference sequence). V was cut by 7 bases and J by 0 bases, with 12 bases left in between.

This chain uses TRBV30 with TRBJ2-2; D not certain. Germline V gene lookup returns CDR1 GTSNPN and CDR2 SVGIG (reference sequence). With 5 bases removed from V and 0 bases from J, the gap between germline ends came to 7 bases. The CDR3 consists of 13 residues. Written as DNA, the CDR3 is TGTGCCTGGGCGAGATCGAACACCGGGGAGCTGTTTTTT. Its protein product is CAWARSNTGELFF.

CDR3 in DNA: TGCAGTGCTAGAAGCTACTACGAGCAGTACTTC. Its translation: CSARSYYEQYF. V gene TRBV20-1 combines with J gene TRBJ2-7; D gene ambiguous. Germline V gene data show CDR1 as DFQATT and CDR2 as SNEGSKA (reference sequence). V lost 2 bases to trimming and J lost 3 bases, with 5 bases between them. The CDR3 sequence is 11 residues long.

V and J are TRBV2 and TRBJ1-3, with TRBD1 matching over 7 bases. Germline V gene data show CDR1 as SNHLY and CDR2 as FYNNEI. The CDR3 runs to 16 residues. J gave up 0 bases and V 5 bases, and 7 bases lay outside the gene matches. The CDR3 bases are TGTGCCAGCAGTAGTCAGGGGGGTCTCTCTGGAAACACCATATATTTT. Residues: CASSSQGGLSGNTIYF.

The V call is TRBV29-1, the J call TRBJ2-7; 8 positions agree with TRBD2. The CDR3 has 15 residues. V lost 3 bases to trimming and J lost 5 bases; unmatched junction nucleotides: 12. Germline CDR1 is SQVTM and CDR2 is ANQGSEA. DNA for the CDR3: TGCAGCGTTGAGGGGGGGAGCGGGAGTAATCACGAGCAGTACTTC. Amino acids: CSVEGGSGSNHEQYF.

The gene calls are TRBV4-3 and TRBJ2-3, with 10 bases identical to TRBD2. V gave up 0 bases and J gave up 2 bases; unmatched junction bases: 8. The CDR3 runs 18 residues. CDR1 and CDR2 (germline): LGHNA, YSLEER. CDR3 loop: CASSQDIVAGGFTDTQYF. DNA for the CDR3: TGCGCCAGCAGCCAAGATATAGTAGCGGGGGGATTCACAGATACGCAGTATTTT.

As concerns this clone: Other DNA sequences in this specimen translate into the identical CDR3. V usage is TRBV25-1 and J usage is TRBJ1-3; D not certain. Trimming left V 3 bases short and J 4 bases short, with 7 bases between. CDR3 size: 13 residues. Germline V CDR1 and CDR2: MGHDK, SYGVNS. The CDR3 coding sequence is TGTGCCAGCAGTGAGCCCGGGGGAAACACCATATATTTT. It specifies CASSEPGGNTIYF.

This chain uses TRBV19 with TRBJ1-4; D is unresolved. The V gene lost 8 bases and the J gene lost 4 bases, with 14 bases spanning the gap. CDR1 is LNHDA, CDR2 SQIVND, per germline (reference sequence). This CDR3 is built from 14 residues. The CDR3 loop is CASQEAGGNEKLFF. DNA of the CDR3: TGTGCCAGTCAGGAGGCCGGAGGTAATGAAAAACTGTTTTTT.

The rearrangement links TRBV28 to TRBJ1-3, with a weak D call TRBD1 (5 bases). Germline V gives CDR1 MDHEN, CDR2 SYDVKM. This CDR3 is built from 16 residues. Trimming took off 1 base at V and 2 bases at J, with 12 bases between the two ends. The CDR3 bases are TGTGCCAGCAGTTTATTAGGGGAAGGTCCTGGAAACACCATATATTTT. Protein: CASSLLGEGPGNTIYF.

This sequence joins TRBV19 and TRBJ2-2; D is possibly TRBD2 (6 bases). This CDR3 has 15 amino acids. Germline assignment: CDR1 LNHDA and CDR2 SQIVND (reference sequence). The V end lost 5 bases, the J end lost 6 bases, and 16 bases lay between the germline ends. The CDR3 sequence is CASSGGNRRSGELFF. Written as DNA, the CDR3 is TGTGCCAGTAGTGGGGGGAATCGTCGATCCGGGGAGCTGTTTTTT.

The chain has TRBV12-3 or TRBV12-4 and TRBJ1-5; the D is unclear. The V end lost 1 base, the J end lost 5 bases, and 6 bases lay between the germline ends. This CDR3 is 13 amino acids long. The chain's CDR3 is CASSLGRDQPQHF. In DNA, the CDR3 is TGTGCCAGCAGTTTAGGGAGAGATCAGCCCCAGCATTTT.

The CDR3 loop reads CASSRTAVAGVDTQYF. In DNA, the CDR3 is TGTGCCAGCAGCCGGACCGCGGTAGCGGGAGTAGATACGCAGTATTTT. This chain links TRBV7-2 with TRBJ2-3, with 9 bases that match TRBD2. Per the germline V gene, CDR1 is SGHTA and CDR2 is FQGNSA. V lost 5 bases to trimming and J lost 5 bases; unmatched junction nucleotides: 11. This CDR3 contains 16 residues.

In nucleotides, the CDR3 is TGTGCCAGCAGCCCAGGACTAGCGGGAGGGCCAGACAGTGAGCAGTTCTTC. Translated, it gives CASSPGLAGGPDSEQFF. The chain has TRBV5-8 and TRBJ2-1, with 15 positions matching TRBD2. CDR1 is SGHTS and CDR2 is YDEGEE in the germline V gene. V gave up 4 bases and J gave up 9 bases; unmatched junction bases: 11. The CDR3 runs to 17 residues.